The 4 T cell receptor beta chains below were found in one sample sequenced in a study of cytotoxic CD8 clonotypes in ibrutinib-treated CLL. Sequencing used immunoSEQ multiplex PCR; TCRdb keeps in-frame clones, though not all of them. The table lists 250,000 to 350,000 clones, roughly three quarters of them singletons. The sequences come from PBMCs, collected at disease progression, from a patient treated with ibrutinib. These receptors were collected from a human donor with chronic lymphocytic leukemia.

On this clone itself: The junction differs from germline at one of its ends, possibly a read error. The chain combines TRBV20-1 with TRBJ1-1; D is unresolved. The CDR3 is 8 residues long. Germline V gene sequence: CDR1 DFQATT, CDR2 SNEGSKA (reference sequence). The CDR3 sequence is CSARWDLF. DNA for the CDR3: TGCAGTGCTAGATGGGATCTCTTT.

The gene calls are TRBV6-5 and TRBJ1-3; perhaps TRBD1 as D (6 bases). The CDR3 is 15 residues long. Germline V gene data show CDR1 as MNHEY and CDR2 as SVGAGI. The germline V and J ends were trimmed by 5 bases and 4 bases, with 15 bases remaining between them. Here the CDR3 reads CASSHVQGLGNTIYF. The CDR3 DNA sequence: TGTGCCAGCAGTCACGTCCAGGGGCTCGGAAACACCATATATTTT.

The chain combines TRBV7-9 with TRBJ2-2, with TRBD2 matching over 7 bases. Per germline, CDR1 SEHNR and CDR2 FQNEAQ (reference sequence). The CDR3 spans 13 residues. V lost 11 bases, J lost 2 bases, and 5 bases stayed unmatched. Here the CDR3 DNA reads TGTGCCGCTAGCGGAGCTAACACCGGGGAGCTGTTTTTT. Its protein is CAASGANTGELFF.

The chain carries TRBV11-1 and TRBJ2-4, with TRBD1 identical over 9 bases. The length of the CDR3 is 15 residues. J gave up 5 bases and V 3 bases, and 5 bases lay outside the gene matches. Germline V gives CDR1 SGHAT, CDR2 FQDESV (reference sequence). The CDR3 nucleotides are TGTGCCAGCAGCTTGGGACAGGGTATCGAAAACATTCAGTACTTC. Amino acids: CASSLGQGIENIQYF.